The present entry profiles one T cell receptor beta chain with its context. Its antigen is not yet known. Base qualities are not provided; no much larger clone lies one nucleotide away. For CDR1 and CDR2, the germline V gene lists SNHLY and FYNNEI. The CDR3 starts with the cysteine, ends with the phenylalanine, and has 13 residues. Here the CDR3 DNA is all that survives: 39 bases in frame from base 1. The V and J ends are trimmed by 5 bases and 5 bases, leaving 12 bases between them. The data were taken from a study of control samples from healthy donors and cancer patients (dated by TCRdb to 2018 to 2021). The library was made by the immunoSEQ multiplex PCR assay. This immuneACCESS table, as held by TCRdb, lists in-frame sequences with V and J called but not all clones. Of the missing ones, under half trace to an unresolved V gene in checked studies; the others have no known cause. The sample data list some 140,000 clones, and just under 95% of these were observed just once. The ten top clones hold approximately 5.7% of the sample.

Sequencing was done on a sample of blood. The sequence derives from a man aged 40-49 years in good health. Recombination connected TRBV2 to TRBJ1-2; the D gene is unclear. In nucleotides, the sequence is TGTGCCAGCAGTCGCGACGGAAAATATGGCTACACCTTC. Its coded protein is CASSRDGKYGYTF.